This T cell receptor (beta chain) is drawn from a study of T cells after yellow fever vaccination. Study-wide findings and caveats: A weaker secondary response peaked on day 5, the primary on day 15. Once the booster was given, most primary-vaccination clones reappeared, at more than 95% for CD4 and 88% for CD8.

Conversion of TCR transcripts into cDNA relied on 5'RACE template switching, which added a universal primer site and UMIs. Via MiXCR, TCRdb re-called the 5' RACE reads, giving one row per CDR3 protein. The table shows under 500,000 distinct CDR3 sequences, with 18% occurring only once. On this clonotype itself: The antigen is not known.

Trimming left V 6 bases short and J 5 bases short, with 21 bases between. The CDR3 has 16 residues. The TCR sequence derives from a man in his late teens or twenties who received the YFV17D yellow fever vaccine. V usage is TRBV12-3 or TRBV12-4 and J usage is TRBJ2-3, with D possibly called TRBD1 or TRBD2 (5 bases each). The sequenced sample was PBMCs, obtained before the yellow fever booster vaccination. The CDR3 region has the DNA TGTGCCAGCAGCCAATCCCGCCGGGGCCGAGGAGATACGCAGTATTTT. Protein: CASSQSRRGRGDTQYF.